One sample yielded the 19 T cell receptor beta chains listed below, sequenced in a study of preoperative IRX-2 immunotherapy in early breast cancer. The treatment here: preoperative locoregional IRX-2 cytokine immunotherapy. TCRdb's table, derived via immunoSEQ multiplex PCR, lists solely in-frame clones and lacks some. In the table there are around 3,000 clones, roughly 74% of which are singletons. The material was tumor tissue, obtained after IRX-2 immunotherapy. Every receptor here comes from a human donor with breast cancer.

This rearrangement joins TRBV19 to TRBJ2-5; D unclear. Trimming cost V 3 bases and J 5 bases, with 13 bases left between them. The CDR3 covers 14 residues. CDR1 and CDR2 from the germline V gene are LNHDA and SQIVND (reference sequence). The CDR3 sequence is CASSIGVMWETQYF. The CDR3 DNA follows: TGTGCCAGTAGTATCGGAGTGATGTGGGAGACCCAGTACTTC.

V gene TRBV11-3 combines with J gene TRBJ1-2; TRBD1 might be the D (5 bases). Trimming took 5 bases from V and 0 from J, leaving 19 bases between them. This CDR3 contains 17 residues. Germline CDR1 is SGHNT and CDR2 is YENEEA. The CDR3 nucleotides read TGTGCCAGCAGCCCCGTGATCTTCGACAGCCCTAACTATGGCTACACCTTC. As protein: CASSPVIFDSPNYGYTF.

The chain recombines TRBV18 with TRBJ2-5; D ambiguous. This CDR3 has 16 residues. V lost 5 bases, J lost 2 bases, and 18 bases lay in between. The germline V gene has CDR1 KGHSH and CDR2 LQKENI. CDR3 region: CASSGAWSGVQETQYF. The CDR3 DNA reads TGTGCCAGCTCAGGAGCATGGTCTGGGGTACAAGAGACCCAGTACTTC.

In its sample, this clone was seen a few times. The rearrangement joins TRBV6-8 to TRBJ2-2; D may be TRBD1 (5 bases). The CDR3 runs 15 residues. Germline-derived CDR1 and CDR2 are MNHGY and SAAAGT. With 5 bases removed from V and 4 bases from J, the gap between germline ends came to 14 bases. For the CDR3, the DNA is TGTGCCAGCAGTCCATCAGGGATCGGCACCGGGGAGCTGTTTTTT. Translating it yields CASSPSGIGTGELFF.

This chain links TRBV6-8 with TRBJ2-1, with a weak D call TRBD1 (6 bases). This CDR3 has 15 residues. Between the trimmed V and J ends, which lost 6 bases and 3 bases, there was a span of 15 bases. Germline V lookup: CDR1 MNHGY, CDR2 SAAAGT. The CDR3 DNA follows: TGTGCCAGCAGGAGGGAACAGGGTCACTACAATGAGCAGTTCTTC. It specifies CASRREQGHYNEQFF.

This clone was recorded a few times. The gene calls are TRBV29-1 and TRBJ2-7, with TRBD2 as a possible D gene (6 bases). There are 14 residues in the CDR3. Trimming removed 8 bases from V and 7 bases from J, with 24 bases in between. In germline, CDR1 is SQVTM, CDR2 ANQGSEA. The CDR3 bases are TGCAGCCCGAGGGAGGACGCAACAGAAGGGGAGCAGTACTTC. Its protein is CSPREDATEGEQYF.

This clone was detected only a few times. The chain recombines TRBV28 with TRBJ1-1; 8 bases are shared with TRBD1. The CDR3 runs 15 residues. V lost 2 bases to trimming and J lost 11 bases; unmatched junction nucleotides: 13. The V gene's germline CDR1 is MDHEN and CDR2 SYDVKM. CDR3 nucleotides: TGTGCCAGCAGTTTACTCGTCAGGACAGGGCTTGGGGCTTTCTTT. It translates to CASSLLVRTGLGAFF.

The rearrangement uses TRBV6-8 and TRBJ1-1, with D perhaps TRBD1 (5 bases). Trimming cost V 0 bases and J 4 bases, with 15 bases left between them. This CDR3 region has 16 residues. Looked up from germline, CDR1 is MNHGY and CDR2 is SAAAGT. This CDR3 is CASSYSRGGRGTEAFF. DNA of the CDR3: TGTGCCAGCAGTTACTCCCGGGGGGGAAGGGGCACTGAAGCTTTCTTT.

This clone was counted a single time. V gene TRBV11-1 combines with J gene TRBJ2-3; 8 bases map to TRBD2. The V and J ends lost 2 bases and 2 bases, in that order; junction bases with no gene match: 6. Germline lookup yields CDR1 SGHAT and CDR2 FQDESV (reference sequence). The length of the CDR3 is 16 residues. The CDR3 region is CASSLPSGSATDTQYF. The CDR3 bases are TGTGCCAGCAGCTTACCGAGCGGGAGCGCCACAGATACGCAGTATTTT.

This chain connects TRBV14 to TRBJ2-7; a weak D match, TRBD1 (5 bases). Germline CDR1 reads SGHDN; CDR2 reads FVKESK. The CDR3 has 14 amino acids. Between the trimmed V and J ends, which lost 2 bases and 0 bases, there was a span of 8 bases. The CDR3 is CASSQHRNSYEQYF. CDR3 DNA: TGTGCCAGCAGCCAACACAGGAACTCCTACGAGCAGTACTTC.

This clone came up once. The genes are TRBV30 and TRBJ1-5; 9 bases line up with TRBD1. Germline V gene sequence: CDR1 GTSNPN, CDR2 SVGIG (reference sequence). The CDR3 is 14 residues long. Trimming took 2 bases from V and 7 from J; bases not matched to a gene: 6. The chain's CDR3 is CAWSPPTGGQPQHF. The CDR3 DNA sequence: TGTGCCTGGAGTCCCCCGACAGGGGGGCAGCCCCAGCATTTT.

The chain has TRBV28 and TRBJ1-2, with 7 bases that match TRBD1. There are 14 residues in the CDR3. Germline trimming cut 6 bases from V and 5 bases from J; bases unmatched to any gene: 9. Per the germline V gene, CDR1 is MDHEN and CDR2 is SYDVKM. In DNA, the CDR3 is TGTGCCAGCAGCCCTTACAGGGGTGGATATGGCTACACCTTC. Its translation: CASSPYRGGYGYTF.

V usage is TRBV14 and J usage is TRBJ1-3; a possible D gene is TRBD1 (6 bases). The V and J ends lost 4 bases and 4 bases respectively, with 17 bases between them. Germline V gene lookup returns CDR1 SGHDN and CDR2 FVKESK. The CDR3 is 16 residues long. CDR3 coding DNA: TGTGCCAGCAGCCCTAACCGAGGGGGTGTGGGAAACACCATATATTTT. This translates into CASSPNRGGVGNTIYF.

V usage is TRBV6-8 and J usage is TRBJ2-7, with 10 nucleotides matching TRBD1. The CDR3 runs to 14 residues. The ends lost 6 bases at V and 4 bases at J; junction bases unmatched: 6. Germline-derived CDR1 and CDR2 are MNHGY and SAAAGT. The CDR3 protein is CASSSGTGVYEQYF. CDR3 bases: TGTGCCAGCAGCTCCGGGACAGGGGTGTACGAGCAGTACTTC.

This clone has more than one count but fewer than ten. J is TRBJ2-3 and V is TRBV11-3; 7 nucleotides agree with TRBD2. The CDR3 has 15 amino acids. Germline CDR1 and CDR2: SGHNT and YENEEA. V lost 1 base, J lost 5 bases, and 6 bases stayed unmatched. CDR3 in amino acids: CASSLGTVAGDTQYF. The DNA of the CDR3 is TGTGCCAGCAGCTTAGGAACAGTAGCGGGAGATACGCAGTATTTT.

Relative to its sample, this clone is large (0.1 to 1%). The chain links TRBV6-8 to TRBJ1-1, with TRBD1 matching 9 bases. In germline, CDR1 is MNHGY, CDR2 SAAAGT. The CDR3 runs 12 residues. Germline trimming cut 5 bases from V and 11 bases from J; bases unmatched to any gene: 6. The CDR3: CASSLRTGAAFF. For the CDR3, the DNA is TGTGCCAGCAGTCTAAGGACAGGGGCGGCTTTCTTT.

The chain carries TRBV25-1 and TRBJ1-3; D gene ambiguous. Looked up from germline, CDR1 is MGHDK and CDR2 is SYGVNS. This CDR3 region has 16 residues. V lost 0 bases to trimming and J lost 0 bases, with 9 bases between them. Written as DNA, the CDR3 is TGTGCCAGCAGTGAATATCCTCCGGCCTCTGGAAACACCATATATTTT. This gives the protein CASSEYPPASGNTIYF.

The DNA for the CDR3 is TGTGCCAGCAGTTCCGGCCTAGCCAAAAACATTCAGTACTTC. Translation: CASSSGLAKNIQYF. The rearrangement joins TRBV28 to TRBJ2-4; D uncertain. The CDR3 has 14 amino acids. Germline CDR1 reads MDHEN; CDR2 reads SYDVKM. V lost 4 bases to trimming and J lost 0 bases, with 7 bases between them.

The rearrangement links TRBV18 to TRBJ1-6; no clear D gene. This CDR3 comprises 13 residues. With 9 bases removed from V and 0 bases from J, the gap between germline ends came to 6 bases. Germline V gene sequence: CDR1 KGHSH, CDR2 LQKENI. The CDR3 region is CASRSSYNSPLHF. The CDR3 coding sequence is TGTGCCAGTAGAAGCTCCTATAATTCACCCCTCCACTTT.